This is a list of T cell receptor beta chains from one sample in a study of blood T cell repertoires in COVID-19. TCRdb's copy holds only in-frame clones and misses some; the assay was immunoSEQ multiplex PCR. Of 150,000 to 200,000 clones listed, roughly nine tenths are singletons. Sample: peripheral blood. These receptor sequences come from a woman between 55 and 75 years old with COVID-19, enrolled during active disease. CDR3s include the opening cysteine and the closing phenylalanine or tryptophan. The D gene is left open where the match is weak. Clone sizes are given selectively: once, few, many, or a class where the clone is expanded.

-	TRBJ1-6	TRBV25-1	-	CASSEFRDNSPLHF	TGTGCCAGCAGTGAATTTCGAGATAATTCACCCCTCCACTTT
-	TRBJ1-4	TRBV30	-	CAWIHRTEGAEKLFF	TGTGCCTGGATTCACCGGACGGAGGGAGCGGAAAAACTGTTTTTT
TRBD2	TRBJ2-1	TRBV2	-	CASSESYLSGSSYNEQFF	TGTGCCAGCAGTGAATCTTATCTTAGCGGGTCCTCCTACAATGAGCAGTTCTTC
TRBD1	TRBJ2-7	TRBV19	once	CASSSGTGGHPYEQYF	TGTGCCAGTAGTAGTGGGACAGGGGGCCATCCTTACGAGCAGTACTTC
TRBD2	TRBJ2-5	TRBV24-1	-	CATSDPRLAGGGPSETQYF	TGTGCCACCAGTGATCCCAGACTAGCGGGAGGAGGCCCTTCAGAGACCCAGTACTTC
-	TRBJ1-3	TRBV5-1	-	CASSSSSGAILGNTIYF	TGCGCCAGCAGCTCCTCTTCAGGGGCGATTCTTGGAAACACCATATATTTT
-	TRBJ1-1	TRBV11-2	-	CASSHAAGEAFF	TGTGCCAGCAGTCATGCGGCAGGGGAGGCTTTCTTT
TRBD1	TRBJ1-3	TRBV28	once	CASSRLGTAAGNTIYF	TGTGCCAGCAGCCGACTCGGGACAGCTGCTGGAAACACCATATATTTT
TRBD2	TRBJ2-1	TRBV19	-	CASSTPSGVNEQFF	TGTGCCAGTAGTACTCCTAGCGGGGTTAATGAGCAGTTCTTC
TRBD2	TRBJ2-7	TRBV23-1	once	CASSQTNTSGFDYEQYF	TGCGCCAGCAGTCAAACCAATACTAGCGGATTTGACTACGAGCAGTACTTC
TRBD1	TRBJ1-2	TRBV4-3	once	CASSRTGQASYGYTF	TGCGCCAGCAGCCGCACGGGACAGGCTTCCTATGGCTACACCTTC
TRBD2	TRBJ2-1	TRBV30	-	CASKPGRVINEQFF	TGTGCCTCAAAACCCGGGAGGGTGATTAATGAGCAGTTCTTC
-	TRBJ2-1	TRBV28	-	CASSPRTSVKEQFF	TGTGCCAGCAGTCCCCGGACATCCGTGAAGGAGCAGTTCTTC
TRBD1	TRBJ1-2	TRBV28	-	CASIPGQGAGGYTF	TGTGCCAGCATCCCGGGACAGGGGGCGGGTGGCTACACCTTC
-	TRBJ1-2	TRBV5-6	-	CASSSPTTGSYGYTF	TGTGCCAGCAGCTCACCCACGACGGGATCTTATGGCTACACCTTC
TRBD2	TRBJ2-2	TRBV4-1	-	CASSLTWGGTGELFF	TGCGCCAGCAGCCTTACCTGGGGGGGTACCGGGGAGCTGTTTTTT
TRBD2	TRBJ2-3	TRBV28	-	CASSLSLAGGRDTQYF	TGTGCCAGCAGTTTATCCCTAGCGGGAGGTCGCGATACGCAGTATTTT
TRBD2	TRBJ2-4	TRBV7-9	-	CASSLEVLAGEKNIQYF	TGTGCCAGCAGCTTAGAAGTTCTAGCGGGAGAAAAAAACATTCAGTACTTC
TRBD1	TRBJ2-1	TRBV4-1	-	CASSPEWQGAANEQFF	TGCGCCAGCAGCCCCGAATGGCAGGGGGCCGCGAATGAGCAGTTCTTC
TRBD1	TRBJ1-5	TRBV11-3	-	CASSLGRGSNQPQHF	TGTGCCAGCAGCTTAGGCAGGGGGAGCAATCAGCCCCAGCATTTT
TRBD1	TRBJ2-3	TRBV6-2/TRBV6-3	-	CASSPHRGRGTDTQYF	TGTGCCAGCAGTCCGCACAGGGGGCGCGGGACAGATACGCAGTATTTT
TRBD1	TRBJ2-7	TRBV19	-	CASRGQGYEQYF	TGTGCCAGTAGGGGACAGGGCTACGAGCAGTACTTC
TRBD2	TRBJ2-1	TRBV2	-	CASRGLAGVSYNEQFF	TGTGCCAGCAGAGGGCTAGCGGGAGTCTCCTACAATGAGCAGTTCTTC
TRBD2	TRBJ2-5	TRBV5-1	-	CASSLWRDAGGDETQYF	TGCGCCAGCAGCTTATGGCGCGACGCGGGAGGAGACGAGACCCAGTACTTC
TRBD1	TRBJ2-4	TRBV18	-	CASSHPGTGGNIQYF	TGTGCCAGCTCCCATCCCGGGACAGGGGGCAACATTCAGTACTTC
-	TRBJ2-5	TRBV7-2	few	CASSRRGRHQETQYF	TGTGCCAGCAGCCGTCGAGGTAGGCACCAAGAGACCCAGTACTTC
-	TRBJ2-2	TRBV5-4	few	CASSKGGGNTGELFF	TGTGCCAGCAGCAAAGGGGGGGGAAACACCGGGGAGCTGTTTTTT
TRBD1	TRBJ1-4	TRBV3-1/TRBV3-2	-	CASSQEGQGEKLFF	TGTGCCAGCAGCCAAGAGGGACAGGGGGAAAAACTGTTTTTT
TRBD1	TRBJ1-2	TRBV13	-	CASSVRTGGSLYYGYTF	TGTGCCAGCAGCGTTCGGACAGGGGGTTCGCTTTACTATGGCTACACCTTC
-	TRBJ1-2	TRBV19	few	CASSKEGQVFYGYTF	TGTGCCAGTAGTAAGGAGGGGCAGGTCTTCTATGGCTACACCTTC
-	TRBJ2-7	TRBV5-6	-	CASSLGLVEQYF	TGTGCCAGCAGCTTGGGGCTAGTCGAGCAGTACTTC
-	TRBJ2-7	TRBV28	few	CASSISGVEQYF	TGTGCCAGCAGTATATCAGGGGTTGAGCAGTACTTC
-	TRBJ2-5	TRBV28	once	CASSPSGIETQYF	TGTGCCAGCAGTCCCTCGGGGATAGAGACCCAGTACTTC
-	TRBJ2-1	TRBV5-4	few	CASSTRRRGNEQFF	TGTGCCAGCAGCACCCGTCGGAGAGGCAATGAGCAGTTCTTC
TRBD2	TRBJ2-2	TRBV11-3	-	CASSRGLAGADGELFF	TGTGCCAGCAGCCGAGGGCTAGCGGGAGCGGACGGGGAGCTGTTTTTT
TRBD2	TRBJ2-1	TRBV9	few	CASSAGLAPGNEQFF	TGTGCCAGCAGCGCCGGACTAGCGCCGGGGAATGAGCAGTTCTTC
-	TRBJ1-3	TRBV18	-	CASSPSGSPSGNTIYF	TGTGCCAGCTCACCCTCCGGGTCCCCCTCTGGAAACACCATATATTTT
-	TRBJ1-3	TRBV6-2/TRBV6-3	-	CASSYSRGNTIYF	TGTGCCAGCAGTTATTCTCGTGGAAACACCATATATTTT
-	TRBJ1-2	TRBV7-6	-	CASSLDPPGRGYGYTF	TGTGCCAGCAGCTTAGATCCTCCGGGCCGGGGCTATGGCTACACCTTC
-	TRBJ1-2	TRBV5-1	few	CASSQEANYGYTF	TGCGCCAGCAGCCAGGAAGCTAACTATGGCTACACCTTC
TRBD2	TRBJ2-1	TRBV3-1/TRBV3-2	-	CASSRTRSGLGYNEQFF	TGTGCCAGCAGCCGTACTAGGAGTGGACTAGGCTACAATGAGCAGTTCTTC
TRBD1	TRBJ2-7	TRBV29-1	-	CSVEGTGTYEQYF	TGCAGCGTTGAAGGGACAGGGACGTACGAGCAGTACTTC
TRBD2	TRBJ2-6	TRBV27	-	CASSSSGSGTILGANVLTF	TGTGCCAGCAGTTCCTCGGGTAGCGGGACTATCCTTGGGGCCAACGTCCTGACTTTC
-	TRBJ2-5	TRBV7-8	once	CASSHGLSQYF	TGTGCCAGCAGCCATGGACTGTCGCAGTACTTC
-	TRBJ1-4	TRBV18	-	CASSLRTAILPTNEKLFF	TGTGCCAGCTCCCTTAGGACAGCTATACTGCCAACTAATGAAAAACTGTTTTTT